Below are 14 T cell receptor beta chains sequenced from a single sample in a study of blood T cell repertoires in COVID-19. Only in-frame clones appear in the TCRdb table, and some are missing; sequencing was by immunoSEQ multiplex PCR. The sample yields under 250,000 clones, roughly nine tenths seen once. Material for sequencing was peripheral blood. These TCRs come from a man aged 60-69 years with acute or convalescent COVID-19.

The sample holds one count of this clone. The CDR3 loop reads CASSFQQGSANEKLFF. DNA for the CDR3: TGTGCCAGCAGTTTTCAACAGGGAAGCGCTAATGAAAAACTGTTTTTT. The V call is TRBV28, the J call TRBJ1-4, with D possibly TRBD1 on 6 matching bases. Germline lookup yields CDR1 MDHEN and CDR2 SYDVKM. This CDR3 has 16 amino acids. V shed 3 bases and J shed 3 bases, with 14 bases lying between them.

V is TRBV2 and J is TRBJ1-4, with no clear D. Germline values: CDR1 SNHLY, CDR2 FYNNEI. The V end was cut by 3 bases, the J end by 4 bases, with 9 bases between. The CDR3 runs to 14 residues. The CDR3 region is CASSEHQINEKLFF. CDR3 in DNA: TGTGCCAGCAGTGAGCACCAGATTAATGAAAAACTGTTTTTT.

The chain employs TRBV6-1 and TRBJ1-5; 7 nucleotides match TRBD1. Germline V gives CDR1 MNHNS, CDR2 SASEGT. The CDR3 runs 15 residues. V was pared by 0 bases and J by 8 bases, with 7 bases of the junction left unmatched. The CDR3 sequence is CASSEAATGREPQHF. CDR3 coding DNA: TGTGCCAGCAGTGAAGCGGCGACAGGGCGGGAGCCCCAGCATTTT.

This chain connects TRBV5-8 to TRBJ2-5; TRBD1 agrees at 12 bases. The germline V gene has CDR1 SGHTS and CDR2 YDEGEE. Trimming at V came to 0 bases and at J to 4 bases, leaving 10 bases not matched to a gene. The CDR3 has 18 amino acids. The CDR3 sequence: CASSLELGTGGRRETQYF. As DNA, the CDR3 is TGTGCCAGCAGCTTGGAACTAGGGACAGGGGGCCGACGAGAGACCCAGTACTTC.

This clone was picked up one time. This sequence joins TRBV7-2 and TRBJ1-2; D gene unclear. Deletions cut 2 bases from V and 0 bases from J, with 10 bases between. Germline assignment: CDR1 SGHTA and CDR2 FQGNSA. The CDR3 contains 15 residues. The CDR3 DNA sequence: TGTGCCAGCAGCTTATCGGCACAGACTAACTATGGCTACACCTTC. Its protein is CASSLSAQTNYGYTF.

The chain carries TRBV3-1 (or the pseudogene TRBV3-2) and TRBJ2-7; perhaps TRBD2 as D (5 bases). V lost 1 base and J lost 2, with 9 bases in between. Germline CDR1 and CDR2: LGHDT and YNNKEL (reference sequence). The CDR3 contains 14 residues. CDR3 protein: CASSQATTTYEQYF. CDR3 sequence (DNA): TGTGCCAGCAGCCAAGCGACTACTACCTACGAGCAGTACTTC.

This rearrangement joins TRBV3-1 (or the pseudogene TRBV3-2) to TRBJ1-5; 10 bases match TRBD1. From germline, CDR1 is LGHDT and CDR2 YNNKEL (reference sequence). V shed 4 bases and J 2 bases; nucleotides not matched to a gene: 8. This CDR3 has 17 residues. This CDR3 is CASSPAGGTGGNQPQHF. CDR3 sequence (DNA): TGTGCCAGCAGCCCGGCGGGAGGGACAGGGGGCAATCAGCCCCAGCATTTT.

This chain connects TRBV19 to TRBJ2-7; 8 bases agree with TRBD2. This CDR3 spans 16 amino acids. The V segment lost 5 bases and the J segment 1 base; nucleotides outside the gene matches: 10. Per germline, CDR1 LNHDA and CDR2 SQIVND (reference sequence). The CDR3 sequence is CASSPAWKRGSYEQYF. The CDR3 DNA follows: TGTGCCAGTAGTCCGGCGTGGAAGCGGGGGTCCTACGAGCAGTACTTC.

The CDR3: CASSDHLDSLTDTQYF. CDR3 bases: TGCGCCAGCAGCGACCATCTGGACAGTCTCACAGATACGCAGTATTTT. The rearrangement links TRBV5-1 to TRBJ2-3; the D gene is possibly TRBD1 (6 bases). The germline V gene has CDR1 SGHRS and CDR2 YFSETQ. This CDR3 contains 16 residues. Trimming cost V 4 bases and J 2 bases, with 17 bases left between them.

This clone was seen a single time. The chain employs TRBV7-9 and TRBJ2-7; D is possibly TRBD2 (6 bases). Germline V gene sequence: CDR1 SEHNR, CDR2 FQNEAQ (reference sequence). V lost 4 bases to trimming and J lost 5 bases, with 18 bases between them. The CDR3 covers 15 residues. The CDR3 coding sequence is TGTGCCAGCAGCTCCGTCGGGGGAGCTACCGACGAGCAGTACTTC. Translating gives CASSSVGGATDEQYF. The whole variable domain, filled in from reference TRBV7-9 and TRBJ2-7, reads DTGVSQNPRHKITKRGQNVTFRCDPISEHNRLYWYRQTLGQGPEFLTYFQNEAQLEKSRLLSDRFSAERPKGSFSTLEIQRTEQGDSAMYLCASSSVGGATDEQYFGPGTRLTVT.

As DNA, the CDR3 is TGTGCCAGCAGCTCCCAGGTGACCGGGGAGCTGTTTTTT. This sequence encodes CASSSQVTGELFF. The rearrangement links TRBV5-4 to TRBJ2-2; D call uncertain. CDR3 length: 13 residues. The germline V gene has CDR1 SGHNT and CDR2 YYREEE (reference sequence). The ends were cut back, 3 bases at V and 5 bases at J, with 8 bases in the middle.

This chain links TRBV5-6 with TRBJ2-7; TRBD2 matches 9 bases. V lost 4 bases, J lost 0 bases, and 2 bases stayed unmatched. The length of the CDR3 is 14 residues. Germline lookup yields CDR1 SGHDT and CDR2 YYEEEE. CDR3 sequence (DNA): TGTGCCAGCAGCATTAGCGGGAGCTCCTACGAGCAGTACTTC. Its protein is CASSISGSSYEQYF.

V gene TRBV7-7 combines with J gene TRBJ1-3; TRBD1 agrees at 8 bases. The germline V gene encodes CDR1 SSHAT and CDR2 FNYEAQ (reference sequence). This CDR3 has 13 residues. CDR3 loop: CASGQGRGNTIYF. CDR3 DNA: TGTGCTAGCGGACAGGGCCGGGGAAACACCATATATTTT.

The rearrangement uses TRBV6-5 and TRBJ2-7, with a possible D match to TRBD1 (6 bases). The V gene's germline CDR1 is MNHEY and CDR2 SVGAGI. Trimming cost V 8 bases and J 0 bases, with 14 bases left between them. The CDR3 consists of 14 residues. The CDR3 DNA reads as TGTGCCAGCTTTAGGACAGTAAACTCCTACGAGCAGTACTTC. It encodes CASFRTVNSYEQYF.